This is a list of T cell receptor beta chains from one sample in a study of tumor-infiltrating lymphocytes in primary liver carcinoma. TCRdb itself ran the multiplex PCR reads through MiXCR, one entry per CDR3 protein. The sample consists of some 95,000 distinct CDR3 sequences, roughly 70% of them appearing once. Sequencing was carried out using tumor-adjacent normal liver tissue. The origin of the receptors is a man aged 40-50 years with primary liver carcinoma and hepatitis B virus infection. CDR3s include the opening cysteine and the closing phenylalanine or tryptophan. The order of the fields is clone size, D gene, J gene, V gene, CDR3 protein, CDR3 DNA. The D gene is left open where the match is weak. Size tells how often a clone was seen (once, few, many) or the class of an expanded clone, and some rows leave it out.

clone size: -
D gene: -
J gene: TRBJ2-7
V gene: TRBV29-1
CDR3 protein: CTVRRESAEQYF
CDR3 DNA: TGCACCGTCCGCAGGGAGTCGGCCGAGCAGTACTTC

clone size: -
D gene: -
J gene: TRBJ2-3
V gene: TRBV6-1
CDR3 protein: CVSSERGPGNQPQYF
CDR3 DNA: TGTGTCAGCAGTGAACGGGGTCCTGGCAATCAGCCCCAGTATTTT

clone size: -
D gene: -
J gene: TRBJ2-5
V gene: TRBV4-1
CDR3 protein: CSSSQDLGVTQHF
CDR3 DNA: TGCTCCAGCAGCCAAGATCTAGGAGTGACCCAGCACTTC

clone size: -
D gene: -
J gene: TRBJ2-3
V gene: TRBV11-2
CDR3 protein: CASSLEGCTDTQYF
CDR3 DNA: TGTGCCAGCAGCTTAGAAGGATGCACGGATACGCAGTATTTT

clone size: many
D gene: -
J gene: TRBJ2-1
V gene: TRBV4-1
CDR3 protein: CASSQGEPPYNEQFF
CDR3 DNA: TGCGCCAGCAGCCAAGGGGAACCCCCCTACAATGAGCAGTTCTTC

clone size: -
D gene: TRBD2
J gene: TRBJ2-1
V gene: TRBV29-1
CDR3 protein: CSIVLWGGNNEQFF
CDR3 DNA: TGCAGCATTGTCCTCTGGGGGGGGAATAATGAACAGTTCTTC

clone size: -
D gene: -
J gene: TRBJ1-4
V gene: TRBV11-2
CDR3 protein: CASSLGFPPGATNEELFF
CDR3 DNA: TGTGCCAGCAGCTTAGGATTCCCCCCAGGGGCAACTAATGAAGAACTGTTTTTT

clone size: medium-sized
D gene: TRBD1
J gene: TRBJ1-1
V gene: TRBV11-3
CDR3 protein: CASSPQGGTEAFF
CDR3 DNA: TGTGCCAGCAGCCCGCAGGGGGGCACTGAAGCTTTCTTT

clone size: -
D gene: TRBD2
J gene: TRBJ2-3
V gene: TRBV11-2
CDR3 protein: CTSSLLIAGGRTDRQYF
CDR3 DNA: TGTACCAGCAGCTTACTCATAGCGGGAGGCCGCACAGATAGGCAGTATTTT

clone size: -
D gene: -
J gene: TRBJ2-3
V gene: TRBV11-2
CDR3 protein: CTSSLQDRSYTQYF
CDR3 DNA: TGTACCAGCAGCTTACAGGACCGCTCCTATACGCAGTATTTT

clone size: few
D gene: TRBD2
J gene: TRBJ2-1
V gene: TRBV11-2
CDR3 protein: CASSYTSAHLYNEQFF
CDR3 DNA: TGTGCCAGCAGCTATACTAGCGCCCATTTATACAATGAGCAGTTCTTC

clone size: -
D gene: -
J gene: TRBJ2-3
V gene: TRBV12-3/TRBV12-4
CDR3 protein: CACSHGLSTDTQYF
CDR3 DNA: TGTGCCTGCAGTCATGGTTTGTCCACAGATACGCAGTATTTT

clone size: -
D gene: -
J gene: TRBJ2-7
V gene: TRBV28
CDR3 protein: CAISSPLGPYLPYEQYF
CDR3 DNA: TGTGCCATCAGTTCCCCTTTAGGGCCCTACCTTCCCTACGAGCAGTACTTC

clone size: -
D gene: TRBD1
J gene: TRBJ2-5
V gene: TRBV4-2
CDR3 protein: CAIGQEQGAVETQYF
CDR3 DNA: TGTGCCATCGGCCAAGAGCAGGGGGCAGTGGAGACCCAGTACTTC

clone size: -
D gene: TRBD1
J gene: TRBJ1-2
V gene: TRBV28
CDR3 protein: CASRPGQDNYGYTF
CDR3 DNA: TGTGCCAGCAGGCCCGGACAGGATAACTATGGCTACACCTTC

clone size: once
D gene: -
J gene: TRBJ2-2
V gene: TRBV4-1
CDR3 protein: CATSQEAGNIGELYF
CDR3 DNA: TGCGCCACCAGCCAAGAGGCGGGGAACATCGGGGAGCTGTATTTT

clone size: once
D gene: -
J gene: TRBJ2-1
V gene: TRBV11-1
CDR3 protein: CVSSLGRVNEQFF
CDR3 DNA: TGTGTCAGCAGCTTAGGCCGGGTAAACGAGCAGTTCTTC

clone size: -
D gene: TRBD2
J gene: TRBJ2-1
V gene: TRBV10-1
CDR3 protein: CASSESTSGSGTNEQFF
CDR3 DNA: TGCGCCAGCAGTGAATCGACTAGCGGGAGCGGGACAAATGAGCAGTTCTTC

clone size: -
D gene: -
J gene: TRBJ2-7
V gene: TRBV6-1
CDR3 protein: CASSLAWGNSSYEQYF
CDR3 DNA: TGTGCTAGCAGTTTAGCCTGGGGAAATAGCTCCTACGAGCAGTACTTC

clone size: few
D gene: -
J gene: TRBJ2-2
V gene: TRBV28
CDR3 protein: CASSPHGLPNTGELFF
CDR3 DNA: TGTGCCAGCAGTCCACATGGGCTGCCGAACACCGGGGAGCTGTTTTTT

clone size: many
D gene: -
J gene: TRBJ2-3
V gene: TRBV6-1
CDR3 protein: CASSEAAGLTDTQYF
CDR3 DNA: TGTGCCAGCAGTGAAGCCGCGGGGCTCACAGATACGCAGTATTTT

clone size: few
D gene: -
J gene: TRBJ1-2
V gene: TRBV5-1
CDR3 protein: CASSLAGVVRATGYGYTF
CDR3 DNA: TGCGCCAGCAGCTTGGCCGGTGTCGTCAGGGCAACGGGCTATGGCTACACCTTC

clone size: many
D gene: TRBD2
J gene: TRBJ2-5
V gene: TRBV5-4
CDR3 protein: CASSSKTSGNLKTQYF
CDR3 DNA: TGTGCCAGCAGCTCTAAGACTAGCGGAAACTTAAAGACCCAGTACTTC

clone size: many
D gene: TRBD1
J gene: TRBJ2-3
V gene: TRBV29-1
CDR3 protein: CSADRGTDTQYF
CDR3 DNA: TGCAGCGCTGACAGGGGAACAGATACGCAGTATTTT

clone size: once
D gene: -
J gene: TRBJ2-2
V gene: TRBV6-2/TRBV6-3
CDR3 protein: CASSELYGRDFGELFF
CDR3 DNA: TGTGCCAGCAGTGAACTTTACGGGCGGGACTTCGGGGAGCTGTTTTTT

clone size: few
D gene: TRBD1
J gene: TRBJ1-2
V gene: TRBV11-2
CDR3 protein: CASSWDRGPPRGYAF
CDR3 DNA: TGTGCCAGCAGCTGGGACAGGGGGCCGCCCAGAGGTTACGCCTTC

clone size: -
D gene: TRBD2
J gene: TRBJ2-2
V gene: TRBV7-3
CDR3 protein: CVSSLRGGLAAYRSGEQFF
CDR3 DNA: TGTGTCAGCAGCTTAAGAGGGGGACTAGCGGCTTACAGATCCGGGGAGCAGTTTTTT

clone size: -
D gene: -
J gene: TRBJ2-1
V gene: TRBV12-3/TRBV12-4
CDR3 protein: CASSLARAYNEQFF
CDR3 DNA: TGTGCCAGCAGTTTGGCTAGGGCTTACAATGAGCAGTTCTTC

clone size: -
D gene: TRBD1
J gene: TRBJ1-5
V gene: TRBV4-2
CDR3 protein: CASNQSPGQGNQPQHF
CDR3 DNA: TGTGCCAGCAACCAGTCTCCGGGACAGGGAAATCAACCCCAGCATTTT

clone size: -
D gene: -
J gene: TRBJ2-7
V gene: TRBV6-1
CDR3 protein: CASYSQGIGYGQYF
CDR3 DNA: TGTGCCAGCTACTCGCAGGGGATAGGGTACGGGCAATACTTC

clone size: -
D gene: -
J gene: TRBJ2-3
V gene: TRBV10-3
CDR3 protein: CAISGGSLRDF
CDR3 DNA: TGTGCCATCAGTGGAGGGTCGCTCAGGGATTTT

clone size: -
D gene: -
J gene: TRBJ2-3
V gene: TRBV11-2
CDR3 protein: CASSPWPTSTYTHNF
CDR3 DNA: TGTGCCAGCAGCCCCTGGCCTACTAGCACATATACGCATAATTTT

clone size: -
D gene: TRBD1
J gene: TRBJ1-2
V gene: TRBV7-8
CDR3 protein: CANSWRTGYHYGYTF
CDR3 DNA: TGTGCTAACAGCTGGCGGACAGGGTACCACTATGGCTACACCTTC

clone size: -
D gene: TRBD2
J gene: TRBJ2-3
V gene: TRBV7-9
CDR3 protein: CASSLAAGDADTQYF
CDR3 DNA: TGTGCCAGCAGCTTAGCAGCGGGAGACGCAGATACGCAGTATTTT

clone size: -
D gene: -
J gene: TRBJ2-1
V gene: TRBV11-1
CDR3 protein: CAGGSDARGSTYNEQFF
CDR3 DNA: TGTGCCGGCGGCTCGGACGCTAGGGGCTCGACCTACAATGAGCAGTTCTTC

clone size: -
D gene: -
J gene: TRBJ2-7
V gene: TRBV6-5
CDR3 protein: CDSSREQSVVEQYF
CDR3 DNA: TGTGACAGCAGCCGGGAGCAGAGCGTGGTCGAGCAGTACTTC

clone size: -
D gene: -
J gene: TRBJ2-7
V gene: TRBV14
CDR3 protein: CASSQNSSYEQYF
CDR3 DNA: TGTGCCAGCAGCCAAAACAGCTCTTACGAGCAGTACTTC

clone size: -
D gene: -
J gene: TRBJ1-5
V gene: TRBV29-1
CDR3 protein: CSIAIGGGNNQPQHF
CDR3 DNA: TGCAGCATCGCGATCGGGGGTGGTAACAATCAGCCCCAGCATTTT

clone size: many
D gene: TRBD1
J gene: TRBJ2-3
V gene: TRBV28
CDR3 protein: CASSWGQGGTDTQYF
CDR3 DNA: TGTGCCAGCAGTTGGGGACAGGGTGGGACAGATACGCAGTATTTT

clone size: -
D gene: TRBD1
J gene: TRBJ1-2
V gene: TRBV4-1
CDR3 protein: CASSQASGQGYGYTF
CDR3 DNA: TGCGCCAGTAGCCAAGCCTCGGGACAGGGCTACGGCTACACCTTC

clone size: -
D gene: -
J gene: TRBJ2-5
V gene: TRBV11-2
CDR3 protein: CASSWGGLREAQYF
CDR3 DNA: TGTGCCAGTAGCTGGGGGGGGCTGAGAGAGGCCCAGTACTTC

clone size: many
D gene: TRBD2
J gene: TRBJ2-2
V gene: TRBV6-4
CDR3 protein: CASSVAGDTGELFF
CDR3 DNA: TGTGCCAGCAGTGTAGCGGGAGACACCGGGGAGCTGTTTTTT

clone size: many
D gene: -
J gene: TRBJ2-2
V gene: TRBV28
CDR3 protein: CASSLATGLTGELFF
CDR3 DNA: TGTGCCAGCAGTTTGGCGACAGGACTCACCGGGGAGCTGTTTTTT

clone size: -
D gene: TRBD2
J gene: TRBJ2-3
V gene: TRBV11-2
CDR3 protein: CASSLEGLAWTGTQYF
CDR3 DNA: TGTGCCAGCAGCTTAGAGGGACTAGCATGGACAGGTACGCAATATTTT

clone size: few
D gene: -
J gene: TRBJ1-6
V gene: TRBV6-4
CDR3 protein: CASSGPSPLHF
CDR3 DNA: TGTGCCAGCAGTGGGCCTTCACCCCTCCACTTT

clone size: once
D gene: TRBD2
J gene: TRBJ2-7
V gene: TRBV4-1
CDR3 protein: CAIRAGPRSYEQYF
CDR3 DNA: TGCGCCATCAGAGCGGGGCCGAGGTCCTACGAGCAGTACTTC

clone size: -
D gene: TRBD1
J gene: TRBJ1-1
V gene: TRBV29-1
CDR3 protein: CIFDSQGVPEAFF
CDR3 DNA: TGCATCTTTGATTCCCAGGGGGTCCCTGAAGCTTTCTTT

clone size: -
D gene: -
J gene: TRBJ2-2
V gene: TRBV4-1
CDR3 protein: CASIQGQGGVLLF
CDR3 DNA: TGCGCCAGCATCCAAGGACAAGGCGGGGTGCTGTTGTTT

clone size: -
D gene: -
J gene: TRBJ2-2
V gene: TRBV24-1
CDR3 protein: CATSDRGATGELFF
CDR3 DNA: TGTGCCACCAGTGACAGGGGGGCCACCGGGGAGCTGTTTTTT

clone size: -
D gene: TRBD2
J gene: TRBJ2-2
V gene: TRBV4-1
CDR3 protein: CANSQSSGNTGELLF
CDR3 DNA: TGCGCCAACAGCCAATCTAGCGGGAACACCGGGGAGCTGTTATTT

clone size: many
D gene: TRBD2
J gene: TRBJ2-3
V gene: TRBV6-1
CDR3 protein: CASRTGLATDTQYF
CDR3 DNA: TGTGCCAGCAGGACGGGACTAGCCACAGATACGCAGTATTTT

clone size: -
D gene: -
J gene: TRBJ2-3
V gene: TRBV11-2
CDR3 protein: CASSPTSGGSTDSQYF
CDR3 DNA: TGTGCCAGCAGCCCCACCAGTGGGGGGAGCACAGATTCGCAGTATTTT

clone size: -
D gene: TRBD2
J gene: TRBJ2-2
V gene: TRBV12-3/TRBV12-4
CDR3 protein: CANSVSGSSTGELFF
CDR3 DNA: TGTGCCAACAGTGTTAGCGGGAGTAGCACCGGGGAGCTGTTTTTT

clone size: many
D gene: TRBD1
J gene: TRBJ2-1
V gene: TRBV28
CDR3 protein: CASLKGDRLYNEQFF
CDR3 DNA: TGTGCCAGCCTTAAGGGGGACAGGCTGTACAATGAGCAGTTCTTC

clone size: -
D gene: -
J gene: TRBJ2-7
V gene: TRBV6-6
CDR3 protein: CASTQMGVSPCEQYF
CDR3 DNA: TGTGCCAGCACCCAAATGGGGGTATCTCCCTGCGAGCAATACTTC

clone size: few
D gene: -
J gene: TRBJ2-2
V gene: TRBV7-8
CDR3 protein: CVSSLNRGTNTGELFF
CDR3 DNA: TGTGTCAGCAGCTTAAACCGGGGGACGAACACCGGGGAGCTGTTTTTT

clone size: many
D gene: -
J gene: TRBJ2-7
V gene: TRBV12-3/TRBV12-4
CDR3 protein: CASTRREMYEQYF
CDR3 DNA: TGTGCCAGTACAAGAAGGGAGATGTATGAGCAGTACTTC

clone size: -
D gene: TRBD1
J gene: TRBJ1-5
V gene: TRBV25-1
CDR3 protein: CATGTGVGAQHF
CDR3 DNA: TGTGCCACCGGGACAGGGGTAGGAGCCCAGCATTTT